The 25 T cell receptor beta chains below were found in one sample sequenced in a study of T cell responses to AZD1222 COVID-19 vaccine. Clones were read by immunoSEQ multiplex PCR, and TCRdb kept only the in-frame ones, dropping some. The sample comprises approximately 100,000 clones, 70% to 90% of which are singletons, and roughly 3.5% rests with the top ten. Material: peripheral blood, obtained on day 0 of AZD1222 vaccination. The receptors here all came from an adult in good health.

The chain couples TRBV6-5 to TRBJ2-7; maybe TRBD2 (7 bases). Germline V lookup: CDR1 MNHEY, CDR2 SVGAGI. V was pared by 1 base and J by 5 bases, with 18 bases between. The CDR3 consists of 16 residues. CDR3 region: CASSYLSGGRFDEQYF. CDR3 bases: TGTGCCAGCAGTTACTTGTCCGGGGGGCGATTCGACGAGCAGTACTTC.

This chain uses TRBV12-5 with TRBJ1-1; D is unclear. The CDR3 contains 11 residues. Germline V CDR1 and CDR2: LGHNT, FRNRAP. V dropped 2 bases and J dropped 8 bases, with 6 bases sitting between them. This CDR3 is CASGLWQEAFF. CDR3 DNA sequence: TGTGCTAGTGGTTTGTGGCAGGAAGCTTTCTTT.

V and J are TRBV5-1 and TRBJ1-2; no clear D gene. Between the trimmed V and J ends, which lost 0 bases and 3 bases, there was a span of 9 bases. This CDR3 contains 14 residues. Per germline, CDR1 SGHRS and CDR2 YFSETQ. The CDR3 nucleotides are TGCGCCAGCAGCTTGGGAGGAGAGGACTATGGCTACACCTTC. Translating it yields CASSLGGEDYGYTF.

This clone was seen once. The chain couples TRBV9 to TRBJ1-3; the D is unclear. This CDR3 region has 15 residues. Trimming took off 0 bases at V and 0 bases at J, with 7 bases between the two ends. Germline CDR1 is SGDLS and CDR2 is YYNGEE. The CDR3 nucleotides read TGTGCCAGCAGCGTAGAATACAACTCTGGAAACACCATATATTTT. This translates into CASSVEYNSGNTIYF.

The CDR3 region has the DNA TGTGCCAGCAGTGAAACATCGCTAGAGGAAAAACTGTTTTTT. It codes for CASSETSLEEKLFF. This chain links TRBV6-1 with TRBJ1-4; D call uncertain. Looked up from germline, CDR1 is MNHNS and CDR2 is SASEGT. Trimming pared 2 bases from V and 8 bases from J, leaving 12 bases between. The CDR3 extends over 14 amino acids.

The chain has TRBV21-1 and TRBJ2-7; the table gives TRBD1 as D, unverified against the DNA. TRBV21-1 is a pseudogene locus. The CDR3 runs to 16 residues. The CDR3 region is CARTEARDRGVYEQYF. The CDR3 DNA reads as TGTGCCAGAACCGAGGCCCGGGACAGGGGGGTGTACGAGCAGTACTTC.

The chain's CDR3 is CASSLGGTGVDGANVLTF. Written as DNA, the CDR3 is TGTGCCAGCAGCTTAGGCGGGACAGGGGTGGATGGGGCCAACGTCCTGACTTTC. The rearrangement joins TRBV7-2 to TRBJ2-6, with TRBD1 identical over 10 bases. CDR1 SGHTA and CDR2 FQGNSA come from the germline V gene. V lost 1 base and J lost 3; bases outside the gene matches: 6. This CDR3 is built from 18 residues.

In its sample, this clone was seen once. The chain links TRBV29-1 to TRBJ2-3; weak D call: TRBD1 (5 bases). Per the germline V gene, CDR1 is SQVTM and CDR2 is ANQGSEA. Trimming stripped 7 bases from V and 4 bases from J, with 6 bases between. The CDR3 has 10 amino acids. The CDR3 DNA follows: TGCAGCGCCAGGGCAGATACGCAGTATTTT. It translates to CSARADTQYF.

The chain couples TRBV5-1 to TRBJ2-5; no clear D gene. Trimming removed 4 bases from V and 2 bases from J, with 9 bases in between. The CDR3 sequence is 13 residues long. Germline CDR1 SGHRS, CDR2 YFSETQ. CDR3: CASSTGPQETQYF. The CDR3 bases are TGCGCCAGCAGCACCGGGCCACAAGAGACCCAGTACTTC.

V usage is TRBV18 and J usage is TRBJ1-2; no clear D gene. The CDR3 extends over 14 amino acids. The V gene's germline CDR1 is KGHSH and CDR2 LQKENI. Trimming took off 2 bases at V and 1 base at J, with 8 bases between the two ends. The CDR3 protein is CASSPGVNNYGYTF. CDR3 nucleotide sequence: TGTGCCAGCTCACCAGGGGTGAATAACTATGGCTACACCTTC.

J is TRBJ2-1 and V is TRBV30; D perhaps matches TRBD1 (6 bases). Trimming cost V 2 bases and J 1 base, with 21 bases left between them. Germline CDR1 is GTSNPN and CDR2 is SVGIG (reference sequence). CDR3 size: 18 residues. The CDR3 DNA is TGTGCCTGGAGTAGAGGATCAGGGAAGGGGGAGTCCTACAATGAGCAGTTCTTC. Translation: CAWSRGSGKGESYNEQFF. Drawing the rest from reference TRBV30 and TRBJ2-1, the complete variable domain is SQTIHQWPATLVQPVGSPLSLECTVEGTSNPNLYWYRQAAGRGLQLLFYSVGIGQISSEVPQNLSASRPQDRQFILSSKKLLLSDSGFYLCAWSRGSGKGESYNEQFFGPGTRLTVL.

The rearrangement links TRBV5-1 to TRBJ2-5; a possible D gene is TRBD1 (6 bases). V lost 2 bases, J lost 1 base, and 9 bases lay in between. The CDR3 has 14 residues. Germline CDR1 and CDR2: SGHRS and YFSETQ. CDR3 loop: CASSLRDTQETQYF. The CDR3 nucleotides read TGCGCCAGCAGCTTACGGGACACCCAAGAGACCCAGTACTTC.

The table lists this clone with a few counts. The chain combines TRBV14 with TRBJ2-7; 9 nucleotides match TRBD1. This CDR3 region has 16 residues. Germline assignment: CDR1 SGHDN and CDR2 FVKESK. V shed 3 bases, J shed 6 bases, and the junction held 12 bases outside the gene matches. CDR3 loop: CASSHAPGQGNFEQYF. The CDR3 region has the DNA TGTGCCAGCAGCCACGCTCCGGGACAGGGAAACTTCGAGCAGTACTTC.

This clone was recorded once. The chain combines TRBV5-1 with TRBJ1-2; 10 nucleotides line up with TRBD1. The germline V gene has CDR1 SGHRS and CDR2 YFSETQ. J gave up 3 bases and V 4 bases, and 9 bases lay outside the gene matches. CDR3 length: 16 amino acids. Here the CDR3 reads CASSPGQGRLDYGYTF. CDR3 in DNA: TGCGCCAGCAGCCCGGGACAGGGGCGGCTAGACTATGGCTACACCTTC.

The CDR3 sequence: CASSLQGADTQYF. In DNA form, the CDR3 reads TGTGCCAGCAGCTTACAGGGGGCAGATACGCAGTATTTT. The chain links TRBV11-1 to TRBJ2-3; 7 positions agree with TRBD1. Germline assignment: CDR1 SGHAT and CDR2 FQDESV (reference sequence). CDR3 length equals 13 residues. V shed 2 bases, J shed 4 bases, and the junction held 0 bases outside the gene matches.

The rearrangement joins TRBV5-1 to TRBJ1-1, with 7 bases fitting TRBD1. Germline CDR1 SGHRS, CDR2 YFSETQ. J gave up 3 bases and V 1 base, and 0 bases lay outside the gene matches. This CDR3 has 13 residues. This CDR3 is CASSLTGDTEAFF. CDR3 sequence (DNA): TGCGCCAGCAGCTTGACAGGGGACACTGAAGCTTTCTTT.

This chain connects TRBV6-6 to TRBJ1-5; D not certain. Trimming shortened V by 2 bases and J by 0 bases, and 8 bases separated the two germline ends. The CDR3 extends over 15 amino acids. The germline gives CDR1 MNHNY, CDR2 SVGAGI (reference sequence). The CDR3 loop reads CASSYLGHSNQPQHF. For the CDR3, the DNA is TGTGCCAGCAGTTACCTCGGGCATAGCAATCAGCCCCAGCATTTT.

This chain joins TRBV4-1 and TRBJ2-5; 9 bases match TRBD1. This CDR3 spans 15 amino acids. CDR1 is MGHRA and CDR2 is YSYEKL in the germline V gene. V shed 0 bases and J 4 bases; nucleotides not matched to a gene: 3. Here the CDR3 reads CASSQDGTGRETQYF. DNA for the CDR3: TGCGCCAGCAGCCAAGACGGGACAGGGAGAGAGACCCAGTACTTC.

The CDR3 DNA sequence: TGTGCCAGCAGTTTAGGGTCATCCGGCGAAGAGACCCAGTACTTC. It encodes CASSLGSSGEETQYF. This chain connects TRBV27 to TRBJ2-5; D not certain. V was pared by 2 bases and J by 3 bases, with 13 bases between. Germline V lookup: CDR1 MNHEY, CDR2 SMNVEV (reference sequence). CDR3 length equals 15 residues.

CDR3 DNA sequence: TGTGCCACCAGCAGAGGCGGACAGGGGCCATACAATGAGCAGTTCTTC. Translation: CATSRGGQGPYNEQFF. The chain joins TRBV15 to TRBJ2-1; 9 nucleotides agree with TRBD1. The germline V gene encodes CDR1 LNHNV and CDR2 YYDKDF (reference sequence). J was trimmed by 4 bases and V by 1 base; bases with no gene match: 5. This CDR3 has 16 amino acids.

This clone occurred a few times. The chain couples TRBV10-2 to TRBJ1-1; D unresolved. Germline V gene lookup returns CDR1 WSHSY and CDR2 SAAADI. V was cut by 8 bases and J by 2 bases, with 12 bases left in between. The CDR3 is 13 amino acids. The CDR3 loop reads CASPERVNTEAFF. The CDR3 DNA sequence: TGCGCCAGCCCTGAGAGGGTTAACACTGAAGCTTTCTTT.

The count of this clone is one. CDR3 sequence: CSVNGYTF. CDR3 bases: TGCAGTGTAAATGGCTACACCTTC. This chain joins TRBV20-1 and TRBJ1-2; D gene ambiguous. CDR1 is DFQATT and CDR2 is SNEGSKA in the germline V gene (reference sequence). The CDR3 contains 8 residues. V was clipped by 7 bases and J by 6 bases, with 3 bases between them.

The chain is built from TRBV27 and TRBJ1-4; D is possibly TRBD1 (6 bases). V lost 2 bases to trimming and J lost 7 bases, with 11 bases between them. This CDR3 comprises 14 residues. Germline CDR1 and CDR2: MNHEY and SMNVEV (reference sequence). The CDR3 here is CASSLQGRAEKLFF. CDR3 DNA: TGTGCCAGCAGTTTACAGGGGAGGGCTGAAAAACTGTTTTTT.

The rearrangement joins TRBV12-3 or TRBV12-4 to TRBJ1-2; D is undetermined. V shed 3 bases and J shed 8 bases, with 13 bases lying between them. The CDR3 runs 13 residues. The CDR3, as DNA: TGTGCCAGCAGTTTGGGCGTTAGGACCGGCTACACCTTC. The encoded protein is CASSLGVRTGYTF.

This chain uses TRBV7-6 with TRBJ1-3; D is perhaps TRBD1 (5 bases). Germline loops: CDR1 SGHVS, CDR2 FNYEAQ. Trimming left V 3 bases short and J 1 base short, with 10 bases between. CDR3 length: 15 residues. In DNA form, the CDR3 reads TGTGCCAGCAGCTTCGACGGGGGGTCTGGAAACACCATATATTTT. Translated: CASSFDGGSGNTIYF.